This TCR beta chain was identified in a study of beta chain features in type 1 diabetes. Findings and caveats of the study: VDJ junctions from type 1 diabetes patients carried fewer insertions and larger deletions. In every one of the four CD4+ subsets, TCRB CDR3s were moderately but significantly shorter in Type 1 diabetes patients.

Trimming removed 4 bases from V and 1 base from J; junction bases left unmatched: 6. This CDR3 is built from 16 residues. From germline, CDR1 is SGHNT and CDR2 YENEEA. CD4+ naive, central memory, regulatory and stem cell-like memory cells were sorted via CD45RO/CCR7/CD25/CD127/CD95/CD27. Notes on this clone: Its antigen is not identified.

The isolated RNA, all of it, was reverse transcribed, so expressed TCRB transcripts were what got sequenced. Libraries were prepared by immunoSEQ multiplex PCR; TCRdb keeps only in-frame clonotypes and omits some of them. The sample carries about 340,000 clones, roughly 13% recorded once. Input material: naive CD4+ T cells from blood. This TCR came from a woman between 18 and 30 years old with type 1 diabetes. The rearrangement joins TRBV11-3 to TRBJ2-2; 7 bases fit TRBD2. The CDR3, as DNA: TGTGCCAGCAGCTCCGGCCGGGGGGAGAACACCGGGGAGCTGTTTTTT. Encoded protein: CASSSGRGENTGELFF.